The 10 T cell receptor beta chains given below trace back to one sample, sequenced in a study of T cells in pancreatic ductal adenocarcinoma. No neoadjuvant therapy was given to the selected pancreatic ductal adenocarcinoma patients before their surgery. Data came from immunoSEQ multiplex PCR; TCRdb stores just in-frame clones and leaves some out. The repertoire holds about 97,000 clones, with about 95% as singletons. Sequencing was carried out using PBMCs. These receptors all stem from a human donor with pancreatic ductal adenocarcinoma.

The chain couples TRBV27 to TRBJ2-3, with TRBD1 identical over 7 bases. CDR1 and CDR2 (germline): MNHEY, SMNVEV (reference sequence). Germline trimming cut 6 bases from V and 0 bases from J; bases unmatched to any gene: 15. CDR3 length equals 18 residues. The CDR3, as DNA: TGTGCCAGCAGCGCAATGATACCCAGGGGGTCAAGCACAGATACGCAGTATTTT. Translating it yields CASSAMIPRGSSTDTQYF.

The chain joins TRBV25-1 to TRBJ2-7; D perhaps matches TRBD2 (6 bases). The length of the CDR3 is 15 residues. V lost 8 bases and J 6 bases, leaving 23 bases between the germline ends. Germline assignment: CDR1 MGHDK and CDR2 SYGVNS. As DNA, the CDR3 is TGTGCCAGCTCCCAGACTAGTTTTAATTACGGCGAGCAGTACTTC. This encodes CASSQTSFNYGEQYF.

The chain joins TRBV6-1 to TRBJ2-7; maybe TRBD1 (6 bases). Germline values: CDR1 MNHNS, CDR2 SASEGT. The ends were cut back, 10 bases at V and 3 bases at J, with 13 bases in the middle. This CDR3 contains 12 residues. The CDR3 bases are TGTGCCACCAGGGACACCCGCTACGAGCAGTACTTC. This encodes CATRDTRYEQYF.

V gene TRBV6-5 combines with J gene TRBJ2-1; 9 nucleotides agree with TRBD2. The germline CDR1 and CDR2 sequences are MNHEY and SVGAGI. The CDR3 totals 14 residues. V trimming: 7 bases; J trimming: 8 bases; junction bases outside the gene matches: 9. As DNA, the CDR3 is TGTGCCAGCACCAAGACTAGCGGATGGGATGAGCAGTTCTTC. The encoded protein is CASTKTSGWDEQFF.

This clone was seen just once. This chain joins TRBV18 and TRBJ2-6; D is perhaps TRBD1 (5 bases). The V and J ends lost 6 bases and 0 bases respectively, with 12 bases between them. CDR3 length: 16 amino acids. Looked up from germline, CDR1 is KGHSH and CDR2 is LQKENI. CDR3 loop: CASSSPGYSGANVLTF. CDR3 nucleotide sequence: TGTGCCAGCTCTTCGCCAGGGTACTCTGGGGCCAACGTCCTGACTTTC.

V usage is TRBV5-1 and J usage is TRBJ2-4; TRBD2 might be the D (5 bases). V lost 2 bases, J lost 6 bases, and 15 bases lay in between. The germline CDR1 and CDR2 sequences are SGHRS and YFSETQ. The CDR3 sequence is 15 residues long. For the CDR3, the DNA is TGCGCCAGCAGCTTCTCGGGGATGGAAGGAAACATTCAGTACTTC. It codes for CASSFSGMEGNIQYF.

The chain couples TRBV5-1 to TRBJ2-7; TRBD2 matches 7 bases. In germline, CDR1 is SGHRS, CDR2 YFSETQ. With V trimmed by 4 bases and J by 3 bases, 10 bases remained unmatched. The CDR3 is made up of 15 amino acids. The CDR3 sequence is CASSQSGKRRYEQYF. The CDR3 DNA is TGCGCCAGCAGCCAAAGCGGGAAGCGCCGCTACGAGCAGTACTTC.

CDR3 coding DNA: TGTGCCAGCAGCCCGGTACTCTCCTACGAGCAGTACTTC. It translates to CASSPVLSYEQYF. The chain employs TRBV11-2 and TRBJ2-7; D gene uncertain. CDR3 length equals 13 residues. Per germline, CDR1 SGHAT and CDR2 FQNNGV. Trimming took 5 bases from V and 0 from J, leaving 8 bases between them.

The rearrangement uses TRBV5-1 and TRBJ2-7, with D tentatively TRBD1 (5 bases). Germline assignment: CDR1 SGHRS and CDR2 YFSETQ. V shed 1 base and J shed 6 bases, with 17 bases lying between them. This CDR3 is built from 15 residues. The CDR3 sequence is CASSLLGDSSGEQYF. CDR3 DNA sequence: TGCGCCAGCAGCTTGTTAGGGGATTCATCGGGCGAGCAGTACTTC.

The chain recombines TRBV7-2 with TRBJ2-3, with 9 positions matching TRBD2. J gave up 2 bases and V 2 bases, and 14 bases lay outside the gene matches. The CDR3 has 19 amino acids. Germline CDR1 reads SGHTA; CDR2 reads FQGNSA. CDR3 nucleotide sequence: TGTGCCAGCAGCTTATATGCCCCCTCCGTAGCGGGGGTCACAGATACGCAGTATTTT. This encodes CASSLYAPSVAGVTDTQYF. Full variable domain (rest looked up from reference TRBV7-2 and TRBJ2-3): GAGVSQSPSNKVTEKGKDVELRCDPISGHTALYWYRQSLGQGLEFLIYFQGNSAPDKSGLPSDRFSAERTGGSVSTLTIQRTQQEDSAVYLCASSLYAPSVAGVTDTQYFGPGTRLTVL.